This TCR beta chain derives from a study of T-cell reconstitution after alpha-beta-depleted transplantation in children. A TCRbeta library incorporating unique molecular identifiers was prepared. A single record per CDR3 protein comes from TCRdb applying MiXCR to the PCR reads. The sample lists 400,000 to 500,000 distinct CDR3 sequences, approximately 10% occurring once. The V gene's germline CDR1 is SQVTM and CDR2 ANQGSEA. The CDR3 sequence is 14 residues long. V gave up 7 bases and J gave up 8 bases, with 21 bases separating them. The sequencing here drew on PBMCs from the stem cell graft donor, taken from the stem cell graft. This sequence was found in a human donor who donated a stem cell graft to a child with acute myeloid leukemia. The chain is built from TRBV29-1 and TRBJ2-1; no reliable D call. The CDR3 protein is CSAPPSFLGDEQFF. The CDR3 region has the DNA TGCAGCGCTCCCCCATCCTTCCTCGGCGATGAGCAGTTCTTC.